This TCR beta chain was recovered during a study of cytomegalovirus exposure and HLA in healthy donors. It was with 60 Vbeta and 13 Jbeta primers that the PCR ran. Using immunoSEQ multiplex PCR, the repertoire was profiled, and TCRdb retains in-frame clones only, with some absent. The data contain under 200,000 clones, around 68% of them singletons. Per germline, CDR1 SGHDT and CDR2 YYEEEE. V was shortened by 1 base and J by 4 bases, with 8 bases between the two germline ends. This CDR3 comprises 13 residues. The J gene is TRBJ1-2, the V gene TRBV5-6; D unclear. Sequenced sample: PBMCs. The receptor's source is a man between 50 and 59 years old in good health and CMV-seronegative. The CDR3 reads CASSLRRSYGYTF. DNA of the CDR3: TGTGCCAGCAGCTTGAGGCGGTCCTATGGCTACACCTTC.